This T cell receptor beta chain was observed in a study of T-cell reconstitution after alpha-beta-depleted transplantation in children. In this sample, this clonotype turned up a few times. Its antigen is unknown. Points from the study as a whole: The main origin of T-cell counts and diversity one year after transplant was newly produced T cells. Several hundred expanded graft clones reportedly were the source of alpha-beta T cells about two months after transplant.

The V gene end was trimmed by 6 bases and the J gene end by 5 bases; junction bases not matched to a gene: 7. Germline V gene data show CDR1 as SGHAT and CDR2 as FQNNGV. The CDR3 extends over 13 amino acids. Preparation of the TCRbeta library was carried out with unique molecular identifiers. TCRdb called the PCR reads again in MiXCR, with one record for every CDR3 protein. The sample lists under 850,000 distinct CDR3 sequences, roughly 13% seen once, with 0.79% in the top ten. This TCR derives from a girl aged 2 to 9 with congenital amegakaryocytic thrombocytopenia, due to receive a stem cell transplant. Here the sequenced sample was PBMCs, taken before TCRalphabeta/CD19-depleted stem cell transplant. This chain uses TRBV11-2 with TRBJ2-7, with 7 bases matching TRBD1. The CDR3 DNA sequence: TGTGCCAGCAGAGCACCTACAGGGGACGAGCAGTACTTC. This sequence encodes CASRAPTGDEQYF. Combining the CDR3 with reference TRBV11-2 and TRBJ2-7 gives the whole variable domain EAGVAQSPRYKIIEKRQSVAFWCNPISGHATLYWYQQILGQGPKLLIQFQNNGVVDDSQLPKDRFSAERLKGVDSTLKIQPAKLEDSAVYLCASRAPTGDEQYFGPGTRLTVT.